These 23 T cell receptor beta chains were all obtained from the same sample, sequenced in a study of cytomegalovirus exposure and HLA in healthy donors (TCRdb year 2017). Receptor amplification or capture employed the immunoSEQ multiplex PCR assay. A mixture of 60 forward primers for TCR Vbeta segments and 13 reverse primers for TCR Jbeta segments was used in the multiplex PCR. As stored in TCRdb, this immuneACCESS dataset retains in-frame rearrangements with V and J assigned. A fraction of the clones does not appear; measured against another copy, unresolved V genes explain less than half of the discrepancy, and the remainder lacks a known reason. The sample records about 170,000 clones, roughly 85% of which are singletons. 1% of the sample goes to the ten largest clones. Material: PBMCs. The source is a boy between 2 and 10 years old in good health and CMV-seronegative.

The chain joins TRBV10-3 to TRBJ2-7, with TRBD2 matching 14 bases. Germline lookup yields CDR1 ENHRY and CDR2 SYGVKD. Unmatched junction bases numbered 4, after V lost 2 bases and J lost 4 bases. CDR3 length: 16 residues. CDR3 amino acids: CAISEGGTSGRYEQYF. CDR3 nucleotide sequence: TGTGCCATCAGTGAGGGAGGGACTAGCGGGAGATACGAGCAGTACTTC.

This clone has only one observation. This sequence joins TRBV9 and TRBJ2-1, with D hard to call. Germline V gene sequence: CDR1 SGDLS, CDR2 YYNGEE. The V gene lost 3 bases and the J gene lost 4 bases, with 14 bases spanning the gap. This CDR3 is 15 amino acids long. The CDR3 sequence is CASSAQLTLYNEQFF. Here the CDR3 DNA reads TGTGCCAGCAGCGCCCAACTCACGCTATACAATGAGCAGTTCTTC.

The count of this clone is one. The genes are TRBV2 and TRBJ2-3; 8 positions agree with TRBD1. The trim removed 7 bases at V and 1 base at J, leaving 4 bases unmatched. The CDR3 length is 14 residues. Germline CDR1 and CDR2: SNHLY and FYNNEI. CDR3 loop: CASTPGQGTDTQYF. The CDR3 coding sequence is TGTGCCAGCACCCCGGGACAGGGCACAGATACGCAGTATTTT.

This clone has just a few counts. This rearrangement joins TRBV6-1 to TRBJ1-3; D is uncertain. There are 14 residues in the CDR3. Trimming shortened V by 1 base and J by 0 bases, and 4 bases separated the two germline ends. Germline assignment: CDR1 MNHNS and CDR2 SASEGT. The CDR3 DNA follows: TGTGCCAGCAGTGAAGAGCTCTCTGGAAACACCATATATTTT. Its translation: CASSEELSGNTIYF.

J is TRBJ1-1 and V is TRBV7-9; 7 bases fit TRBD1. Germline lookup yields CDR1 SEHNR and CDR2 FQNEAQ (reference sequence). This CDR3 is built from 13 residues. The trim removed 8 bases at V and 5 bases at J, leaving 8 bases unmatched. This CDR3 is CASAGQGGTEAFF. For the CDR3, the DNA is TGTGCCAGCGCGGGGCAGGGGGGTACTGAAGCTTTCTTT.

The CDR3 loop is CASRTGDFFSGANVLTF. DNA for the CDR3: TGTGCCAGCAGGACGGGGGACTTCTTCTCTGGGGCCAACGTCCTGACTTTC. The genes are TRBV28 and TRBJ2-6; maybe TRBD2 (6 bases). The V end lost 6 bases, the J end lost 0 bases, and 15 bases lay between the germline ends. Germline V gene lookup returns CDR1 MDHEN and CDR2 SYDVKM. CDR3 length: 17 amino acids.

The J gene is TRBJ1-1, the V gene TRBV28; D remains unclear. Germline V gene sequence: CDR1 MDHEN, CDR2 SYDVKM. Trimming pared 7 bases from V and 0 bases from J, leaving 12 bases between. The CDR3 runs 14 residues. CDR3 loop: CASTLDPLNTEAFF. In nucleotides, the CDR3 is TGTGCCAGCACCCTAGACCCACTGAACACTGAAGCTTTCTTT.

This chain joins TRBV9 and TRBJ1-1; tentatively, D is TRBD1 (6 bases). V was trimmed by 2 bases and J by 6 bases, leaving 14 bases between them. There are 14 residues in the CDR3. Germline CDR1 reads SGDLS; CDR2 reads YYNGEE. The CDR3 loop reads CASSVGGQGSEAFF. The CDR3 nucleotides are TGTGCCAGCAGCGTTGGGGGCCAGGGGTCTGAAGCTTTCTTT.

This clone was detected only a few times. This chain uses TRBV6-4 with TRBJ2-1; no definite D call. V gave up 2 bases and J gave up 6 bases, with 11 bases separating them. Looked up from germline, CDR1 is MRHNA and CDR2 is SNTAGT. CDR3 size: 14 residues. CDR3 DNA sequence: TGTGCCAGCAGTGACCCCCCAGTTGTCAATGAGCAGTTCTTC. It encodes CASSDPPVVNEQFF.

J is TRBJ1-1 and V is TRBV29-1; D is unclear. This CDR3 comprises 13 residues. Trimming removed 4 bases at V and 0 bases at J, with 9 bases between. Germline V gene data show CDR1 as SQVTM and CDR2 as ANQGSEA. CDR3 amino acids: CSVAHRMNTEAFF. In DNA form, the CDR3 reads TGCAGCGTTGCACACCGAATGAACACTGAAGCTTTCTTT.

The CDR3 reads CASSLAAGQDGYTF. In DNA, the CDR3 is TGTGCCAGCAGCTTAGCGGCAGGGCAGGATGGCTACACCTTC. The chain employs TRBV7-8 and TRBJ1-2; D is perhaps TRBD1 (5 bases). Germline-derived CDR1 and CDR2 are SGHVS and FQNEAQ. The CDR3 sequence is 14 residues long. V lost 0 bases to trimming and J lost 6 bases, with 11 bases between them.

The chain has TRBV5-1 and TRBJ1-2; no clear D gene. With 2 bases removed from V and 2 bases from J, the gap between germline ends came to 10 bases. There are 14 residues in the CDR3. Per the germline V gene, CDR1 is SGHRS and CDR2 is YFSETQ. DNA of the CDR3: TGCGCCAGCAGCTTTGTGAACCAGAACTATGGCTACACCTTC. Translated: CASSFVNQNYGYTF.

This chain links TRBV29-1 with TRBJ1-1, with D perhaps matching TRBD1 (5 bases). The germline V gene encodes CDR1 SQVTM and CDR2 ANQGSEA. The ends were cut back, 7 bases at V and 4 bases at J, with 13 bases in the middle. This CDR3 has 12 amino acids. The DNA of the CDR3 is TGCAGCGCTCTAGCGGACACCACTGAAGCTTTCTTT. Amino acids: CSALADTTEAFF. The variable domain in full, with the rest retrieved from reference TRBV29-1 and TRBJ1-1, is SAVISQKPSRDICQRGTSLTIQCQVDSQVTMMFWYRQQPGQSLTLIATANQGSEATYESGFVIDKFPISRPNLTFSTLTVSNMSPEDSSIYLCSALADTTEAFFGQGTRLTVV.

This chain links TRBV5-1 with TRBJ1-5, with D unclear. The CDR3 totals 14 residues. The germline CDR1 and CDR2 sequences are SGHRS and YFSETQ. V was shortened by 2 bases and J by 7 bases, with 13 bases between the two germline ends. CDR3 sequence (DNA): TGCGCCAGCAGCTTCGGAGAGGGCGGACAGCCCCAGCATTTT. Amino acid sequence: CASSFGEGGQPQHF.

The chain uses TRBV29-1 and TRBJ1-2, with D unresolved. Trimming shortened V by 6 bases and J by 4 bases, and 15 bases separated the two germline ends. CDR3 length equals 13 residues. Germline lookup yields CDR1 SQVTM and CDR2 ANQGSEA. CDR3 in amino acids: CSVATPGSYGYTF. CDR3 DNA sequence: TGCAGCGTCGCGACTCCGGGGAGCTATGGCTACACCTTC.

The V call is TRBV11-2, the J call TRBJ2-4, with D tentatively TRBD2 (6 bases). CDR3 length: 12 residues. Germline assignment: CDR1 SGHAT and CDR2 FQNNGV. V was trimmed by 3 bases and J by 12 bases, leaving 12 bases between them. The CDR3 DNA reads TGTGCCAGCAGCTTTCTAGCGCGTCATCAGTACTTC. It specifies CASSFLARHQYF.

The V and J genes are TRBV4-1 and TRBJ2-7, with 8 positions matching TRBD1. The junction had 13 bases not matched to a gene; V was cut back by 2 bases and J by 7 bases. Germline V lookup: CDR1 MGHRA, CDR2 YSYEKL. The CDR3 loop spans 16 amino acids. The CDR3 protein is CASSQSLGQGKLEQYF. CDR3 sequence (DNA): TGCGCCAGCAGCCAAAGCCTCGGACAGGGAAAATTGGAGCAGTACTTC.

CDR3 sequence reads: CTSSLAVGPTSYNEQFF. The CDR3 DNA sequence: TGTACCAGCAGCTTAGCCGTTGGTCCCACATCATACAATGAGCAGTTCTTC. The V and J genes are TRBV7-2 and TRBJ2-1, with D unclear. Trimming stripped 0 bases from V and 4 bases from J, with 16 bases between. The CDR3 extends over 17 amino acids. Per germline, CDR1 SGHTA and CDR2 FQGNSA.

Only one count was recorded for this clone. The chain is built from TRBV6-4 and TRBJ2-3; perhaps TRBD2 as D (6 bases). The CDR3 runs to 16 residues. Germline CDR1 and CDR2: MRHNA and SNTAGT. V was cut by 3 bases and J by 2 bases, with 15 bases left in between. CDR3 bases: TGTGCCAGCAGTGAGTCCGGGAGTCCAGACACAGATACGCAGTATTTT. Translated, it gives CASSESGSPDTDTQYF.

V and J are TRBV11-2 and TRBJ2-3, with D tentatively TRBD2 (5 bases). The CDR3 length is 13 residues. Germline lookup yields CDR1 SGHAT and CDR2 FQNNGV. V dropped 5 bases and J dropped 9 bases, with 15 bases sitting between them. CDR3 in amino acids: CASSLSVQDTQYF. CDR3 coding DNA: TGTGCCAGCAGCCTTAGCGTCCAGGACACGCAGTATTTT.

The rearrangement joins TRBV5-1 to TRBJ2-4; the D gene is possibly TRBD1 (6 bases). The CDR3 totals 14 residues. CDR1 and CDR2 (germline): SGHRS, YFSETQ. V was cut by 5 bases and J by 5 bases, with 14 bases left in between. The CDR3 DNA reads TGCGCCAGCAGGGACACAGGGTTACAAAACATTCAGTACTTC. Amino acid sequence: CASRDTGLQNIQYF.

This clone was found a few times. V gene TRBV18 combines with J gene TRBJ1-4, with D hard to call. Trimming took off 5 bases at V and 7 bases at J, with 17 bases between the two ends. Per the germline V gene, CDR1 is KGHSH and CDR2 is LQKENI. The CDR3 has 15 amino acids. The CDR3 DNA is TGTGCCAGCTCAGGTCATTGGTTAACGGGTGAAAAACTGTTTTTT. It specifies CASSGHWLTGEKLFF.

The chain recombines TRBV6-4 with TRBJ2-3; 7 bases map to TRBD2. There are 14 residues in the CDR3. V lost 0 bases, J lost 3 bases, and 0 bases stayed unmatched. The germline V gene has CDR1 MRHNA and CDR2 SNTAGT. Here the CDR3 reads CASSDSRETDTQYF. The CDR3 DNA is TGTGCCAGCAGTGACTCGCGGGAGACAGATACGCAGTATTTT.